A single sample gave rise to the 21 T cell receptor beta chains below, sequenced in a study of OX40 agonist ivuxolimab in advanced cancers. Here immunoSEQ multiplex PCR was the method, and the copy in TCRdb shows in-frame clones only, minus some. Among around 64,000 clones listed, about 89% were seen once. The starting material was CD4+ or CD8+ T cells sorted from blood, obtained in a trial of the OX40 agonist ivuxolimab. All receptors come from an adult with an advanced solid tumor such as melanoma, head and neck, liver or kidney cancer.

The CDR3 nucleotides read TGTGCCTGGAGTGGGTTGGGGGGAAATCAGCCCCAGCATTTT. Translating it yields CAWSGLGGNQPQHF. The chain couples TRBV30 to TRBJ1-5; D may be TRBD1 (5 bases). With 1 base removed from V and 4 bases from J, the gap between germline ends came to 11 bases. The CDR3 contains 14 residues. Germline V gives CDR1 GTSNPN, CDR2 SVGIG (reference sequence).

The rearrangement uses TRBV2 and TRBJ2-5; no clear D gene. V lost 4 bases, J lost 1 base, and 4 bases lay in between. The CDR3 spans 12 residues. In germline, CDR1 is SNHLY, CDR2 FYNNEI. As DNA, the CDR3 is TGTGCCAGCAGTGGCAGCCAAGAGACCCAGTACTTC. It is translated as CASSGSQETQYF.

This clone occurred a few times. The chain recombines TRBV9 with TRBJ2-5, with D perhaps assigned TRBD1 or TRBD2 (5 bases each). This CDR3 spans 16 amino acids. V was cut by 0 bases and J by 5 bases, with 17 bases left in between. Germline V lookup: CDR1 SGDLS, CDR2 YYNGEE. The CDR3 DNA reads TGTGCCAGCAGCGTAGGAGGGACGGGCGGTTTTGAGACCCAGTACTTC. Translating it yields CASSVGGTGGFETQYF. The variable domain in full, with the rest retrieved from reference TRBV9 and TRBJ2-5, is DSGVTQTPKHLITATGQRVTLRCSPRSGDLSVYWYQQSLDQGLQFLIQYYNGEERAKGNILERFSAQQFPDLHSELNLSSLELGDSALYFCASSVGGTGGFETQYFGPGTRLLVL.

The V gene is TRBV21-1, the J gene TRBJ2-5; the DNA was not compared with TRBD2, the D call given in the table. TRBV21-1 is an annotated pseudogene. The CDR3 covers 17 residues. In DNA form, the CDR3 reads TGTGCCAGCAGCAAAGGTAAAAGCGGGAGGGTTCAAGAGACCCAGTACTTC. This gives the protein CASSKGKSGRVQETQYF.

This chain joins TRBV2 and TRBJ1-1; 10 nucleotides match TRBD1. CDR1 and CDR2 from the germline V gene are SNHLY and FYNNEI. With 7 bases clipped from V and 3 bases from J, the junction kept 5 bases outside the gene matches. CDR3 length: 14 residues. For the CDR3, the DNA is TGTGCCAGCAACGGAGGACAGGGGGACACTGAAGCTTTCTTT. It codes for CASNGGQGDTEAFF.

The V gene is TRBV28, the J gene TRBJ2-3, with TRBD1 as a possible D gene (6 bases). V lost 5 bases and J 4 bases, leaving 13 bases between the germline ends. There are 14 residues in the CDR3. The germline gives CDR1 MDHEN, CDR2 SYDVKM. This CDR3 is CASSDTGTPDTQYF. The CDR3 DNA reads as TGTGCCAGCAGTGATACCGGGACACCAGATACGCAGTATTTT. Full variable domain (outside the CDR3, taken from reference TRBV28 and TRBJ2-3): DVKVTQSSRYLVKRTGEKVFLECVQDMDHENMFWYRQDPGLGLRLIYFSYDVKMKEKGDIPEGYSVSREKKERFSLILESASTNQTSMYLCASSDTGTPDTQYFGPGTRLTVL.

The V gene is TRBV12-5, the J gene TRBJ2-1; 7 nucleotides line up with TRBD2. The J segment lost 4 bases and the V segment lost 9 bases, leaving 9 bases of the junction unmatched. Germline CDR1 is LGHNT and CDR2 is FRNRAP. The CDR3 has 14 residues. The CDR3 sequence: CASNPGLPYNEQFF. Written as DNA, the CDR3 is TGTGCTAGCAATCCGGGACTACCTTACAATGAGCAGTTCTTC.

CDR3 in DNA: TGTGCCAGCAGTTTATTACAGGGGGGCTACAATGAGCAGTTCTTC. Its protein product is CASSLLQGGYNEQFF. The gene calls are TRBV28 and TRBJ2-1; 8 nucleotides match TRBD1. CDR1 and CDR2 from the germline V gene are MDHEN and SYDVKM. This CDR3 has 15 amino acids. The ends lost 1 base at V and 3 bases at J; junction bases unmatched: 2.

The rearrangement joins TRBV7-8 to TRBJ1-2; unclear D gene. CDR1 and CDR2 from the germline V gene are SGHVS and FQNEAQ. The ends were cut back, 5 bases at V and 4 bases at J, with 20 bases in the middle. The CDR3 runs to 16 residues. The CDR3 loop reads CASSPKRGPRFYGYTF. The CDR3 bases are TGTGCCAGCAGCCCTAAAAGAGGTCCACGATTCTATGGCTACACCTTC.

The V and J genes are TRBV15 and TRBJ1-2; 9 bases line up with TRBD1. CDR1 is LNHNV, CDR2 YYDKDF, per germline (reference sequence). V was pared by 11 bases and J by 3 bases, with 13 bases of the junction left unmatched. The length of the CDR3 is 15 residues. The CDR3 reads CASSRDREADYGYTF. CDR3 DNA sequence: TGTGCCTCAAGCAGGGACAGGGAAGCGGACTATGGCTACACCTTC. Using reference TRBV15 and TRBJ1-2 for the parts outside the CDR3, the full variable domain is DAMVIQNPRYQVTQFGKPVTLSCSQTLNHNVMYWYQQKSSQAPKLLFHYYDKDFNNEADTPDNFQSRRPNTSFCFLDIRSPGLGDTAMYLCASSRDREADYGYTFGSGTRLTVV.

V gene TRBV19 combines with J gene TRBJ2-1; D remains ambiguous. The germline V gene encodes CDR1 LNHDA and CDR2 SQIVND (reference sequence). This CDR3 region has 12 residues. V was clipped by 1 base and J by 8 bases, with 6 bases between them. The chain's CDR3 is CASSIVSHEQFF. DNA of the CDR3: TGTGCCAGTAGTATAGTGTCACATGAGCAGTTCTTC.

The chain links TRBV9 to TRBJ2-7, with 7 bases that match TRBD1. CDR3 length: 14 amino acids. With V trimmed by 0 bases and J by 3 bases, 3 bases remained unmatched. From germline, CDR1 is SGDLS and CDR2 YYNGEE. CDR3: CASSVAGTDYEQYF. The DNA of the CDR3 is TGTGCCAGCAGCGTAGCAGGGACAGACTACGAGCAGTACTTC.

CDR3: CASSVGSSYEQYF. CDR3 DNA sequence: TGTGCCAGCAGCGTTGGAAGCTCCTACGAGCAGTACTTC. The chain is built from TRBV13 and TRBJ2-7; no clear D gene. The CDR3 loop spans 13 amino acids. From germline, CDR1 is PRHDT and CDR2 FYEKMQ (reference sequence). V was pared by 5 bases and J by 0 bases, with 8 bases between.

The chain combines TRBV29-1 with TRBJ1-1, with D possibly being TRBD1 (6 bases). The CDR3 has 14 residues. Germline CDR1 reads SQVTM; CDR2 reads ANQGSEA. Trimming cost V 5 bases and J 1 base, with 14 bases left between them. The CDR3 sequence is CSVRGGSRNTEAFF. CDR3 sequence (DNA): TGCAGCGTTCGAGGGGGTAGCAGGAACACTGAAGCTTTCTTT. The variable domain in full, with the rest retrieved from reference TRBV29-1 and TRBJ1-1, is SAVISQKPSRDICQRGTSLTIQCQVDSQVTMMFWYRQQPGQSLTLIATANQGSEATYESGFVIDKFPISRPNLTFSTLTVSNMSPEDSSIYLCSVRGGSRNTEAFFGQGTRLTVV.

The rearrangement links TRBV7-2 to TRBJ1-2, with 8 bases lining up with TRBD1. CDR1 and CDR2 (germline): SGHTA, FQGNSA. V dropped 1 base and J dropped 4; count of bases not matched to a gene: 5. The CDR3 contains 15 residues. The chain's CDR3 is CASSLEGTGFYGYTF. In nucleotides, the CDR3 is TGTGCCAGCAGCTTAGAAGGGACAGGCTTCTATGGCTACACCTTC.

The chain employs TRBV28 and TRBJ1-5, with 7 positions matching TRBD1. J lost 5 bases, V lost 6 bases, and 4 bases had no gene match. This CDR3 region has 13 residues. Per the germline V gene, CDR1 is MDHEN and CDR2 is SYDVKM. CDR3 bases: TGTGCCAGCAGCCCGACAGGGTATCAGCCCCAGCATTTT. Translated: CASSPTGYQPQHF.

The chain employs TRBV28 and TRBJ1-5; 7 bases fit TRBD1. J was trimmed by 2 bases and V by 8 bases; bases with no gene match: 6. The CDR3 extends over 14 amino acids. Germline loops: CDR1 MDHEN, CDR2 SYDVKM. The chain's CDR3 is CASLPTGGNQPQHF. The CDR3 DNA reads TGTGCCAGCCTCCCAACAGGGGGCAATCAGCCCCAGCATTTT.

J is TRBJ2-7 and V is TRBV9, with TRBD1 as a possible D gene (5 bases). Germline V lookup: CDR1 SGDLS, CDR2 YYNGEE. CDR3 size: 14 residues. The V end was cut by 0 bases, the J end by 3 bases, with 10 bases between. Written as DNA, the CDR3 is TGTGCCAGCAGCGTAGGTGGGGCGAACTACGAGCAGTACTTC. Its translation: CASSVGGANYEQYF.

V gene TRBV2 combines with J gene TRBJ2-1; TRBD2 matches 7 bases. V lost 4 bases to trimming and J lost 3 bases; unmatched junction nucleotides: 3. CDR1 is SNHLY and CDR2 is FYNNEI in the germline V gene. The CDR3 covers 14 residues. The CDR3: CASSASGGYNEQFF. The CDR3, as DNA: TGTGCCAGCAGTGCCTCGGGGGGCTACAATGAGCAGTTCTTC.

In this sample, this clone turned up a few times. J is TRBJ2-7 and V is TRBV15; D unresolved. The CDR3 contains 13 residues. Trimming pared 6 bases from V and 2 bases from J, leaving 11 bases between. The germline V gene has CDR1 LNHNV and CDR2 YYDKDF (reference sequence). The CDR3 loop is CATRPTSTYEQYF. In DNA form, the CDR3 reads TGTGCCACCAGACCAACGTCCACCTACGAGCAGTACTTC. The entire variable domain, with the rest obtained from reference TRBV15 and TRBJ2-7, is as follows: DAMVIQNPRYQVTQFGKPVTLSCSQTLNHNVMYWYQQKSSQAPKLLFHYYDKDFNNEADTPDNFQSRRPNTSFCFLDIRSPGLGDTAMYLCATRPTSTYEQYFGPGTRLTVT.

Regarding this clone: Other nucleotide sequences from this sample produce the same CDR3. This chain connects TRBV19 to TRBJ2-3; D perhaps matches TRBD1 (5 bases). Per germline, CDR1 LNHDA and CDR2 SQIVND (reference sequence). The CDR3 has 14 residues. V was shortened by 1 base and J by 6 bases, with 11 bases between the two germline ends. The DNA for the CDR3 is TGTGCCAGTAGTATAGTCGCAGGGCGGGATACGCAGTATTTT. Its translation is CASSIVAGRDTQYF.